These T cell receptor beta chains were read from a single sample in a study of OX40 agonist ivuxolimab in advanced cancers. Profiled with immunoSEQ multiplex PCR; TCRdb holds only in-frame clones, not every one. The sample records tens of thousands of clones, around nine tenths being singletons. The specimen comprised CD4+ or CD8+ T cells sorted from blood, sampled in a trial of the OX40 agonist ivuxolimab. The receptors were sampled from an adult with an advanced solid tumor such as melanoma, head and neck, liver or kidney cancer. Each CDR3 is given with its conserved first and last residue. D genes are given only for firm matches. Only some rows state a clone size, as once, few, many or a class for expanded clones.

V: TRBV27; D: TRBD2; size: once; J: TRBJ2-7; CDR3: CASRPWTSAYEQYF; DNA: TGTGCCAGCAGACCATGGACTAGCGCCTACGAGCAGTACTTC
V: TRBV19; D: -; size: -; J: TRBJ1-3; CDR3: CASSMTGSSGNTIYF; DNA: TGTGCCAGTAGTATGACTGGCAGCTCTGGAAACACCATATATTTT
V: TRBV19; D: -; size: once; J: TRBJ2-2; CDR3: CASSIRLGGELFF; DNA: TGTGCCAGTAGTATCCGGCTCGGGGGGGAGCTGTTTTTT
V: TRBV14; D: TRBD1; size: few; J: TRBJ2-7; CDR3: CASSRGGQLYEQYF; DNA: TGTGCCAGCAGCCGAGGGGGACAGCTCTACGAGCAGTACTTC
V: TRBV4-1; D: TRBD1; size: -; J: TRBJ1-2; CDR3: CASSQEPQGVGMYGYTF; DNA: TGCGCCAGCAGCCAAGAACCTCAGGGGGTTGGTATGTATGGCTACACCTTC
V: TRBV15; D: TRBD1; size: -; J: TRBJ1-1; CDR3: CATSTGQTMNTEAFF; DNA: TGTGCCACCAGCACGGGACAGACGATGAACACTGAAGCTTTCTTT
V: TRBV5-4; D: -; size: -; J: TRBJ2-1; CDR3: CASSLWGDKNEQFF; DNA: TGTGCCAGCAGCTTGTGGGGTGATAAGAATGAGCAGTTCTTC
V: TRBV5-6; D: -; size: -; J: TRBJ2-6; CDR3: CASSFDPGANVLTF; DNA: TGTGCCAGCAGCTTTGATCCTGGGGCCAACGTCCTGACTTTC
V: TRBV2; D: -; size: once; J: TRBJ2-5; CDR3: CASSEGARQETQYF; DNA: TGTGCCAGCAGTGAAGGTGCCAGACAAGAGACCCAGTACTTC
V: TRBV2; D: -; size: -; J: TRBJ1-1; CDR3: CASAPGGMNTEAFF; DNA: TGTGCCAGCGCCCCGGGGGGAATGAACACTGAAGCTTTCTTT
V: TRBV6-6; D: -; size: -; J: TRBJ1-2; CDR3: CATFTNNYGYTF; DNA: TGTGCCACCTTCACTAATAACTATGGCTACACCTTC
V: TRBV27; D: -; size: -; J: TRBJ1-2; CDR3: CASSLSALHYGYTF; DNA: TGTGCCAGCAGTTTATCCGCGTTGCACTATGGCTACACCTTC
V: TRBV7-8; D: -; size: -; J: TRBJ2-7; CDR3: CASSLGERASSYEQYF; DNA: TGTGCCAGCAGCTTAGGGGAGAGGGCGAGCTCCTACGAGCAGTACTTC
V: TRBV25-1; D: -; size: -; J: TRBJ1-4; CDR3: CASSESNQGGSYEKLFF; DNA: TGTGCCAGCAGTGAATCAAACCAGGGAGGTTCATATGAAAAACTGTTTTTT
V: TRBV29-1; D: -; size: -; J: TRBJ1-2; CDR3: CSVEEYGYTF; DNA: TGCAGCGTTGAGGAGTATGGCTACACCTTC
V: TRBV30; D: -; size: -; J: TRBJ1-5; CDR3: CAWSMGIWSNQPQHF; DNA: TGTGCCTGGAGCATGGGGATTTGGAGCAATCAGCCCCAGCATTTT
V: TRBV5-6; D: -; size: once; J: TRBJ1-2; CDR3: CASSPGNNYGYTF; DNA: TGTGCCAGCAGCCCAGGGAATAACTATGGCTACACCTTC
V: TRBV6-1; D: -; size: -; J: TRBJ2-3; CDR3: CASGKVMGSTDTQYF; DNA: TGTGCCAGCGGGAAGGTAATGGGTTCCACAGATACGCAGTATTTT
V: TRBV7-9; D: -; size: -; J: TRBJ1-3; CDR3: CASSLDSTGNTIYF; DNA: TGTGCCAGCAGCTTAGACAGCACGGGGAACACCATATATTTT
V: TRBV6-1; D: TRBD2; size: -; J: TRBJ2-3; CDR3: CASSDLAGLPTDTQYF; DNA: TGTGCCAGCAGTGATTTAGCGGGGCTACCCACAGATACGCAGTATTTT
V: TRBV29-1; D: TRBD1; size: medium-sized; J: TRBJ2-1; CDR3: CSVEVWDSSYNEQFF; DNA: TGCAGCGTTGAAGTTTGGGACAGCTCCTACAATGAGCAGTTCTTC
V: TRBV27; D: TRBD2; size: -; J: TRBJ2-1; CDR3: CASSLAGGPREQFF; DNA: TGTGCCAGCAGTCTGGCGGGGGGGCCTAGGGAGCAGTTCTTC
V: TRBV5-6; D: -; size: -; J: TRBJ2-5; CDR3: CASTPRWGQETQYF; DNA: TGTGCCAGCACCCCTAGATGGGGACAAGAGACCCAGTACTTC
V: TRBV19; D: -; size: -; J: TRBJ1-1; CDR3: CASSAKTGTEAFF; DNA: TGTGCCAGTAGTGCAAAGACAGGCACTGAAGCTTTCTTT
V: TRBV19; D: -; size: -; J: TRBJ1-6; CDR3: CASSTKASYNSPLHF; DNA: TGTGCCAGTAGTACAAAGGCCTCCTATAATTCACCCCTCCACTTT
V: TRBV29-1; D: -; size: -; J: TRBJ2-2; CDR3: CSVETLRTGELFF; DNA: TGCAGCGTTGAAACCCTGAGGACCGGGGAGCTGTTTTTT
V: TRBV5-6; D: TRBD2; size: once; J: TRBJ2-5; CDR3: CASSLGPRTSGRQETQYF; DNA: TGTGCCAGCAGCTTGGGTCCACGGACTAGCGGTCGTCAAGAGACCCAGTACTTC
V: TRBV7-9; D: TRBD1; size: -; J: TRBJ2-7; CDR3: CASSWTGTGGEQYF; DNA: TGTGCCAGCAGCTGGACCGGGACAGGGGGCGAGCAGTACTTC
V: TRBV27; D: TRBD2; size: -; J: TRBJ2-7; CDR3: CASSLASGESYEQYF; DNA: TGTGCCAGCAGTTTAGCTAGCGGGGAATCCTACGAGCAGTACTTC
V: TRBV4-1; D: -; size: -; J: TRBJ2-7; CDR3: CASSQDPGGLTYEQYF; DNA: TGCGCCAGCAGCCAAGACCCCGGGGGGCTTACCTACGAGCAGTACTTC
V: TRBV7-9; D: -; size: -; J: TRBJ2-7; CDR3: CASSLGSAPPPYF; DNA: TGTGCCAGCAGCTTAGGATCCGCGCCACCCCCGTACTTC
V: TRBV21-1; D: -; size: few; J: TRBJ2-5; CDR3: CASNSKPLAGAPQETQYF; DNA: TGTGCCAGCAACTCAAAGCCGCTAGCGGGGGCGCCCCAAGAGACCCAGTACTTC
V: TRBV5-1; D: -; size: -; J: TRBJ2-3; CDR3: CASRLGQRSTDTQYF; DNA: TGCGCCAGCAGGCTAGGACAGCGAAGCACAGATACGCAGTATTTT
V: TRBV6-1; D: -; size: -; J: TRBJ2-7; CDR3: CASRMSGAYEQYF; DNA: TGTGCCAGCAGAATGTCCGGGGCCTACGAGCAGTACTTC
V: TRBV2; D: -; size: -; J: TRBJ2-2; CDR3: CASSEESPRFTGELFF; DNA: TGTGCCAGCAGTGAAGAGAGCCCTAGGTTCACCGGGGAGCTGTTTTTT
V: TRBV30; D: -; size: -; J: TRBJ1-1; CDR3: CAWSVDLNTEAFF; DNA: TGTGCCTGGAGTGTTGATTTGAACACTGAAGCTTTCTTT
V: TRBV6-9; D: TRBD1; size: -; J: TRBJ1-1; CDR3: CASNLGGSGEAFF; DNA: TGTGCCAGTAACCTAGGGGGCTCTGGTGAAGCTTTCTTT
V: TRBV6-5; D: -; size: -; J: TRBJ1-4; CDR3: CASSYGRSEKLFF; DNA: TGTGCCAGCAGTTATGGCAGGTCTGAAAAACTGTTTTTT
V: TRBV5-4; D: -; size: once; J: TRBJ2-7; CDR3: CASSLAVGDEQYF; DNA: TGTGCCAGCAGCTTGGCGGTCGGGGACGAGCAGTACTTC
V: TRBV30; D: TRBD1; size: -; J: TRBJ2-5; CDR3: CAWSDDRGKTQYF; DNA: TGTGCCTGGAGTGATGACAGGGGGAAGACCCAGTACTTC
V: TRBV4-1; D: -; size: few; J: TRBJ2-3; CDR3: CASSHSTPSSSTDTQYF; DNA: TGCGCCAGCAGCCATTCGACTCCATCCTCTAGCACAGATACGCAGTATTTT
V: TRBV11-2; D: TRBD2; size: -; J: TRBJ2-1; CDR3: CASSSETGTSNNEQFF; DNA: TGTGCCAGCAGCTCGGAAACCGGGACTAGTAACAATGAGCAGTTCTTC
V: TRBV30; D: -; size: -; J: TRBJ1-2; CDR3: CAWSWTANYGYTF; DNA: TGTGCCTGGAGTTGGACAGCTAACTATGGCTACACCTTC
V: TRBV5-6; D: -; size: -; J: TRBJ1-3; CDR3: CASSLLGNTIYF; DNA: TGTGCCAGCAGCTTATTAGGAAACACCATATATTTT
V: TRBV6-5; D: -; size: -; J: TRBJ1-4; CDR3: CASSYSVGQEVEKLFF; DNA: TGTGCCAGCAGTTACTCGGTTGGGCAGGAGGTTGAAAAACTGTTTTTT
V: TRBV27; D: -; size: -; J: TRBJ2-7; CDR3: CASSFSDSLYEQYF; DNA: TGTGCCAGCAGTTTCTCTGACAGCCTCTACGAGCAGTACTTC
V: TRBV10-3; D: -; size: -; J: TRBJ1-1; CDR3: CAISESVVVDTEAFF; DNA: TGTGCCATCAGTGAGTCGGTCGTCGTAGACACTGAAGCTTTCTTT
V: TRBV5-4; D: -; size: -; J: TRBJ1-1; CDR3: CASSSWGNTEAFF; DNA: TGTGCCAGCAGTAGCTGGGGTAACACTGAAGCTTTCTTT
V: TRBV7-6; D: TRBD2; size: -; J: TRBJ2-2; CDR3: CASSSPGTSGGLNTGELFF; DNA: TGTGCCAGCAGCTCTCCCGGGACTAGCGGGGGCTTGAACACCGGGGAGCTGTTTTTT
V: TRBV13; D: -; size: -; J: TRBJ2-7; CDR3: CASSLGGEYEQYF; DNA: TGTGCCAGCAGCTTAGGGGGGGAGTACGAGCAGTACTTC
V: TRBV6-1; D: -; size: few; J: TRBJ1-1; CDR3: CASSEENGGGNTEAFF; DNA: TGTGCCAGCAGTGAAGAAAACGGAGGAGGGAACACTGAAGCTTTCTTT
V: TRBV30; D: TRBD1; size: few; J: TRBJ2-7; CDR3: CAWNPATGDYEQYF; DNA: TGTGCCTGGAATCCGGCGACAGGGGACTACGAGCAGTACTTC
V: TRBV2; D: TRBD1; size: -; J: TRBJ1-1; CDR3: CAIPRDRGFEAFF; DNA: TGTGCCATCCCCCGGGACAGGGGGTTTGAAGCTTTCTTT
V: TRBV19; D: -; size: -; J: TRBJ2-1; CDR3: CASSLGPGAEQFF; DNA: TGTGCCAGTAGCCTCGGGCCTGGGGCTGAGCAGTTCTTC
V: TRBV4-1; D: -; size: -; J: TRBJ2-7; CDR3: CASSQAQGSDEQYF; DNA: TGCGCCAGCAGCCAAGCACAAGGAAGTGACGAGCAGTACTTC
V: TRBV5-1; D: -; size: -; J: TRBJ2-3; CDR3: CASSFEVAGTQYF; DNA: TGCGCCAGCAGCTTTGAGGTTGCTGGTACGCAGTATTTT
V: TRBV29-1; D: TRBD1; size: -; J: TRBJ2-2; CDR3: CSVEAGRGSVGELFF; DNA: TGCAGCGTTGAAGCGGGCAGGGGGTCGGTCGGGGAGCTGTTTTTT
V: TRBV9; D: -; size: -; J: TRBJ2-2; CDR3: CASSVATGSGGLFF; DNA: TGTGCCAGCAGCGTAGCTACGGGGTCTGGGGGGCTGTTTTTT
V: TRBV10-3; D: -; size: -; J: TRBJ2-5; CDR3: CAISAGHNQETQYF; DNA: TGTGCCATCAGTGCTGGGCATAACCAAGAGACCCAGTACTTC
V: TRBV30; D: -; size: few; J: TRBJ1-1; CDR3: CAWSSLGEAFF; DNA: TGTGCCTGGAGTTCACTGGGTGAAGCTTTCTTT